These 2 T cell receptor beta chains came from one sample sequenced in a study of blood T cell repertoires in COVID-19. Profiled with immunoSEQ multiplex PCR; TCRdb holds only in-frame clones, not every one. The profile shows some 120,000 clones, about 80% of them singletons. Sequenced sample: peripheral blood. All receptors come from a human donor in a cohort sampled during active COVID-19.

The gene calls are TRBV7-3 and TRBJ1-2, with unresolved D. Trimming cost V 3 bases and J 10 bases, with 15 bases left between them. The CDR3 is 13 residues long. The germline V gene has CDR1 SGHTA and CDR2 FQGTGA. CDR3 in amino acids: CASSFGLGYDYTF. Written as DNA, the CDR3 is TGTGCCAGCAGCTTCGGGTTAGGTTACGACTACACCTTC.

The chain carries TRBV3-1 (or the pseudogene TRBV3-2) and TRBJ1-5, with TRBD1 matching 9 bases. V dropped 4 bases and J dropped 4; count of bases not matched to a gene: 2. The CDR3 has 14 amino acids. Germline CDR1 is LGHDT and CDR2 is YNNKEL (reference sequence). CDR3 DNA: TGTGCCAGCAGCCCCGGGACAGGGAATCAGCCCCAGCATTTT. Translating gives CASSPGTGNQPQHF.